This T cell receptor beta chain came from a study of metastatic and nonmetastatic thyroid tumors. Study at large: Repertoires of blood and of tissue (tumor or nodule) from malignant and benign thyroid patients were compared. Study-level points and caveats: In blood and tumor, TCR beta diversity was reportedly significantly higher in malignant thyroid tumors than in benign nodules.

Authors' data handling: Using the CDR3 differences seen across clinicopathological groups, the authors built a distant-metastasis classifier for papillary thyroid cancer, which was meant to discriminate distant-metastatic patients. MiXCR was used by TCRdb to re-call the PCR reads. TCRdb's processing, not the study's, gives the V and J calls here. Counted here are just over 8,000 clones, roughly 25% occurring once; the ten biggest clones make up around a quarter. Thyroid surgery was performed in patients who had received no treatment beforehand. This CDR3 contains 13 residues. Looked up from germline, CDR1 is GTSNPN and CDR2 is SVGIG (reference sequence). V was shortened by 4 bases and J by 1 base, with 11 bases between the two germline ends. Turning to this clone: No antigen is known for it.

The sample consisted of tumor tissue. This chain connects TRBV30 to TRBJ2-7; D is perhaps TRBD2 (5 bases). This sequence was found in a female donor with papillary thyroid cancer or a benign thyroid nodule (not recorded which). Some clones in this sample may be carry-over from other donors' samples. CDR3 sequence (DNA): TGTGCCTGGAACGACGAGGGTTCCTACGAGCAGTACTTC. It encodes CAWNDEGSYEQYF.